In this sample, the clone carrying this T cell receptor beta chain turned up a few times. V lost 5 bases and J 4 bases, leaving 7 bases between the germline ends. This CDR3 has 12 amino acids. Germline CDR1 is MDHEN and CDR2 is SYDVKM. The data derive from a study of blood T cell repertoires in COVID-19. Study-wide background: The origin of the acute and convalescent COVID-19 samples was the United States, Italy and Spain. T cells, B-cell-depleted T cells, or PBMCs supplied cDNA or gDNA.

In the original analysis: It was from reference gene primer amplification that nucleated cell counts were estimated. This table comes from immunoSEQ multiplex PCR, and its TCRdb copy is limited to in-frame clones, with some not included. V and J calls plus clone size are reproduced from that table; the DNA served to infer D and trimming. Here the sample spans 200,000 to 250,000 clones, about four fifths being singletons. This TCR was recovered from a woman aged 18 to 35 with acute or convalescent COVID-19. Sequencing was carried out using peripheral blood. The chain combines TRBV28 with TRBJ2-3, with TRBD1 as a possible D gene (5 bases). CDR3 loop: CASSQGSDTQYF. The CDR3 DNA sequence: TGTGCCAGCAGTCAGGGCTCAGATACGCAGTATTTT.